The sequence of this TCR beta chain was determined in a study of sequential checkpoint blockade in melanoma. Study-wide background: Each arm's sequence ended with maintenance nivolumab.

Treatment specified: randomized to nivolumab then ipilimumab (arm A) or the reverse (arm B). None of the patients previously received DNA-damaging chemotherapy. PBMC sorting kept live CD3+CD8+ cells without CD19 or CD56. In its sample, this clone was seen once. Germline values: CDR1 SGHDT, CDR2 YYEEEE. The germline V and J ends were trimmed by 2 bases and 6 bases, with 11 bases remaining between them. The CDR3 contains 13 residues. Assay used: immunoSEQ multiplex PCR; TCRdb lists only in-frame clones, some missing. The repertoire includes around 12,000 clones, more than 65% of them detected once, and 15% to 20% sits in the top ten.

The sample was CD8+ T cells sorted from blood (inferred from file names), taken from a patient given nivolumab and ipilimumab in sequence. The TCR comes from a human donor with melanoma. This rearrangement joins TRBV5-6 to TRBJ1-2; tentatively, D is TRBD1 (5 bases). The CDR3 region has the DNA TGTGCCAGCAGCTTAGCCGGGACTGATGGCTACACCTTC. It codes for CASSLAGTDGYTF. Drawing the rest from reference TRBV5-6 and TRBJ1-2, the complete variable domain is DAGVTQSPTHLIKTRGQQVTLRCSPKSGHDTVSWYQQALGQGPQFIFQYYEEEERQRGNFPDRFSGHQFPNYSSELNVNALLLGDSALYLCASSLAGTDGYTFGSGTRLTVV.